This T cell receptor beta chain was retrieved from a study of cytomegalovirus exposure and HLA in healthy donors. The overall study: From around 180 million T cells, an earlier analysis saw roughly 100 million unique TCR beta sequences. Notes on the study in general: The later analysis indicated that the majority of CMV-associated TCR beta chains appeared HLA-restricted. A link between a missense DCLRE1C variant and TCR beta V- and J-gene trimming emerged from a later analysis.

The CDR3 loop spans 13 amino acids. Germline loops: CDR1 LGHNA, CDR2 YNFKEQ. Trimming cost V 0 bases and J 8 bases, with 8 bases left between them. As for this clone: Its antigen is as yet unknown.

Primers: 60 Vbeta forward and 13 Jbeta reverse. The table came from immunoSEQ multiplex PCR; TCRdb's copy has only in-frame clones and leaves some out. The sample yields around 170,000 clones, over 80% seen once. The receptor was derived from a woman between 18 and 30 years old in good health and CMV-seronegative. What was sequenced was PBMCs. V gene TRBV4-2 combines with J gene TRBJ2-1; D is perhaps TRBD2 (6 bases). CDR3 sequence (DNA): TGTGCCAGCAGCCAAGATTCTAGCGATGAGCAGTTCTTC. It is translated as CASSQDSSDEQFF.